This is a list of T cell receptor beta chains from one sample in a study of shared clonotypes between healthy human individuals. The data were produced by immunoSEQ multiplex PCR, yet TCRdb's version contains in-frame clones alone and is incomplete. This sample has roughly 650,000 clones, with around 96% found just once. The sequenced sample consisted of naive CD8+ T cells sorted from blood. These TCRs come from a woman aged 25 to 39 in good health. CDR3s include the opening cysteine and the closing phenylalanine or tryptophan. A D gene is named only where the DNA matches it firmly. A clone size is listed for some rows: how often the clone was seen (once, few, many), or a class if it is expanded.

clone_size d_call cdr3_length j_call v_call cdr3_nt cdr3_aa
. TRBD2 16 TRBJ2-7 TRBV11-1 TGTGCCAGCAGCTTAGGAGCTAGCGGGAGTTTGTACGAGCAGTACTTC CASSLGASGSLYEQYF
. TRBD2 15 TRBJ2-7 TRBV2 TGTGCCAGCACCCCCCCAGAGGGAGGCAGCGGGAGTAGGGACTTC CASTPPEGGSGSRDF
. . 13 TRBJ1-2 TRBV28 TGTGCCAGCAGTATAAGGGCTATCTATGGCTACACCTTC CASSIRAIYGYTF
once . 16 TRBJ1-1 TRBV7-6 TGTGCCAGCAGCTTAGTCAGTGTAGGGGAGGGCACTGAAGCTTTCTTT CASSLVSVGEGTEAFF
. . 16 TRBJ1-5 TRBV28 TGTGCCAGCAGTCCCGGGGGGGGTTCGGGCAATCAGCCCCAGCATTTT CASSPGGGSGNQPQHF
. . 16 TRBJ2-2 TRBV28 TGTGCCAGCAGTTTAATTCCTAGCCGCGGCACCGGGGAGCTGTTTTTT CASSLIPSRGTGELFF
. TRBD2 17 TRBJ2-1 TRBV2 TGTGCCAGCAGTGAATGGGGGACTAGCGGAAAGAACAATGAGCAGTTCTTC CASSEWGTSGKNNEQFF
. . 15 TRBJ2-7 TRBV4-1 TGCGCCAGCAGCCTTGCCGGGACTTCCTCCTACGAGCAGTACTTC CASSLAGTSSYEQYF
. . 14 TRBJ2-1 TRBV27 TGTGCCAGCAGTTTCTTGGGCTCCTACAATGAGCAGTTCTTC CASSFLGSYNEQFF
. . 12 TRBJ1-2 TRBV4-2 TGTGCCAGCAGCGCAGGGCACTATGGCTACACCTTC CASSAGHYGYTF
. TRBD2 15 TRBJ2-2 TRBV13 TGTGCCAGCAGCCCGACTAGCGGGAACACCGGGGAGCTGTTTTTT CASSPTSGNTGELFF
. . 14 TRBJ1-5 TRBV6-5 TGTGCCAGCAGTTACGGACAGTTCAATCAGCCCCAGCATTTT CASSYGQFNQPQHF
once . 13 TRBJ2-1 TRBV5-1 TGCGCCAGCAGCTTGGTGAGGGACGGTGAGCAGTTCTTC CASSLVRDGEQFF
. . 13 TRBJ1-2 TRBV6-1 TGTGCCAGCGTGGGACCGCCGACCTATGGCTACACCTTC CASVGPPTYGYTF
. . 13 TRBJ2-5 TRBV19 TGTGCCAGTAGTATAGACCTGGAGGAGACCCAGTACTTC CASSIDLEETQYF
. TRBD2 17 TRBJ2-1 TRBV28 TGTGCCAGCAGTTCCGATCCGGGACTAGCGGGAGGTAATGAGCAGTTCTTC CASSSDPGLAGGNEQFF
. . 17 TRBJ1-2 TRBV5-6 TGTGCCAGCAGCTTGGGGCCACGGACAGACTCGCACTATGGCTACACCTTC CASSLGPRTDSHYGYTF
. . 13 TRBJ2-7 TRBV27 TGTGCCAGCAGTCCCTTTTGGGGGGATGAGCAGTACTTC CASSPFWGDEQYF
. . 13 TRBJ1-2 TRBV6-6 TGTGCCAGCTTGAGAGGCAGTAACTATGGCTACACCTTC CASLRGSNYGYTF
. . 13 TRBJ2-7 TRBV11-2 TGTGCCAGCAGCTTCGGCAGGGACAACGAGCAGTACTTC CASSFGRDNEQYF
. . 15 TRBJ1-1 TRBV5-6 TGTGCCAGCAGCTTGGTCGGCAGTATCAACACTGAAGCTTCCTTT CASSLVGSINTEASF
. TRBD1 14 TRBJ1-4 TRBV13 TGTGCCAGCAGCTCCGGGACAGGGAATGAAAAACTGTTTTTT CASSSGTGNEKLFF
. . 11 TRBJ1-1 TRBV2 TGTGCCAGCAGTGATACGGCCGAAGCTTTCTTT CASSDTAEAFF